Below, 23 T cell receptor beta chains from the same sample are listed, as sequenced in a study of CD8+ T cells in alopecia areata (dated 2018 in TCRdb). The library relied on the immunoSEQ multiplex PCR assay. RNA was extracted from all samples and reverse transcribed into cDNA as template for TCR sequencing. The immuneACCESS repertoire file appears here via TCRdb, limited to in-frame rearrangements. These files lack a portion of the clones; in checked studies, under half of the deficit traces to unresolved V genes, and the cause of the others is not known. In this sample the table shows approximately 150,000 clones, 45% to 60% of which occur a single time. The ten biggest clones cover roughly 6.8% of the sample. Source material: CD4+ T cells sorted from blood. The source is a human donor with alopecia areata.

A few counts support this clone. The chain joins TRBV6-5 to TRBJ2-3; perhaps TRBD1 as D (5 bases). The CDR3 length is 14 residues. Trimming took off 2 bases at V and 9 bases at J, with 15 bases between the two ends. Per germline, CDR1 MNHEY and CDR2 SVGAGI. The CDR3 loop reads CASSYRFDRRTQYF. DNA for the CDR3: TGTGCCAGCAGTTACCGATTCGACAGAAGAACGCAGTATTTT.

This rearrangement joins TRBV2 to TRBJ2-3, with D perhaps TRBD2 (6 bases). Trimming cost V 6 bases and J 5 bases, with 18 bases left between them. Germline V gives CDR1 SNHLY, CDR2 FYNNEI. The length of the CDR3 is 15 residues. The CDR3 sequence: CASRRRVEEGDTQYF. As DNA, the CDR3 is TGTGCCAGCAGGCGGAGGGTAGAAGAAGGAGATACGCAGTATTTT.

The CDR3 nucleotides read TGCAGCGTTGGGGGCGGACTAGCGGGAGTTACTATATACAATGAGCAGTTCTTC. Its translation: CSVGGGLAGVTIYNEQFF. V is TRBV29-1 and J is TRBJ2-1; 13 bases line up with TRBD2. The CDR3 totals 18 residues. Looked up from germline, CDR1 is SQVTM and CDR2 is ANQGSEA. J was trimmed by 4 bases and V by 4 bases; bases with no gene match: 13.

The chain carries TRBV29-1 and TRBJ1-2, with TRBD1 matching over 7 bases. V trimming: 7 bases; J trimming: 6 bases; junction bases outside the gene matches: 8. The CDR3 runs to 12 residues. CDR1 is SQVTM and CDR2 is ANQGSEA in the germline V gene. DNA of the CDR3: TGCAGCGCAACACAGGGGTTGGATGGCTACACCTTC. It specifies CSATQGLDGYTF.

A note on this clone: Other nucleotide sequences in the sample specify the same CDR3. The chain has TRBV7-9 and TRBJ1-1, with a possible D match to TRBD1 (6 bases). The CDR3 is 14 residues long. V lost 2 bases to trimming and J lost 0 bases, with 7 bases between them. In germline, CDR1 is SEHNR, CDR2 FQNEAQ (reference sequence). The CDR3 DNA reads TGTGCCAGCAGCTTACAGGGGATGAACACTGAAGCTTTCTTT. Translated, it gives CASSLQGMNTEAFF.

This chain connects TRBV18 to TRBJ2-7; the match to TRBD1 covers 11 bases. Unmatched junction bases numbered 4, after V lost 0 bases and J lost 3 bases. Germline V gene data show CDR1 as KGHSH and CDR2 as LQKENI. This CDR3 has 16 amino acids. The DNA of the CDR3 is TGTGCCAGCTCACCACCCGGGACAGGGGGGTTCTACGAGCAGTACTTC. Encoded protein: CASSPPGTGGFYEQYF. The full variable domain, in which reference TRBV18 and TRBJ2-7 provide the parts outside the CDR3, is NAGVMQNPRHLVRRRGQEARLRCSPMKGHSHVYWYRQLPEEGLKFMVYLQKENIIDESGMPKERFSAEFPKEGPSILRIQQVVRGDSAAYFCASSPPGTGGFYEQYFGPGTRLTVT.

A note on this clone: Germline is not matched at one junction end, which may reflect a read error. This chain uses TRBV7-9 with TRBJ2-3, with D perhaps TRBD1 (6 bases). Germline V CDR1 and CDR2: SEHNR, FQNEAQ (reference sequence). This CDR3 has 15 residues. The CDR3 region has the DNA TGTGCCAGCCGCTTAGTGGGGACAAGCACAGATACGCAGTATTTT. Amino acids: CASRLVGTSTDTQYF.

V usage is TRBV30 and J usage is TRBJ2-5, with a weak D call TRBD2 (5 bases). Germline V gives CDR1 GTSNPN, CDR2 SVGIG (reference sequence). V dropped 3 bases and J dropped 6 bases, with 17 bases sitting between them. This CDR3 is built from 14 residues. CDR3 in DNA: TGTGCCTGGAGACCTAATCCGAGGGTCAAGACCCAGTACTTC. This encodes CAWRPNPRVKTQYF. Drawing the rest from reference TRBV30 and TRBJ2-5, the complete variable domain is SQTIHQWPATLVQPVGSPLSLECTVEGTSNPNLYWYRQAAGRGLQLLFYSVGIGQISSEVPQNLSASRPQDRQFILSSKKLLLSDSGFYLCAWRPNPRVKTQYFGPGTRLLVL.

Points on this clone: Other nucleotide sequences from this sample produce the same CDR3. CDR3 sequence (DNA): TGTGCCAGCTCACCAGAAGGGTACGAGCAGTACTTC. Translating it yields CASSPEGYEQYF. The gene calls are TRBV18 and TRBJ2-7, with D uncertain. Per germline, CDR1 KGHSH and CDR2 LQKENI. CDR3 size: 12 residues. V was shortened by 2 bases and J by 4 bases, with 6 bases between the two germline ends.

V is TRBV29-1 and J is TRBJ2-2; maybe TRBD1 (5 bases). In germline, CDR1 is SQVTM, CDR2 ANQGSEA. The length of the CDR3 is 13 residues. Trimming cost V 5 bases and J 0 bases, with 7 bases left between them. CDR3 protein: CSVRTTNTGELFF. For the CDR3, the DNA is TGCAGCGTTAGGACAACGAACACCGGGGAGCTGTTTTTT.

This rearrangement joins TRBV29-1 to TRBJ1-2, with 7 bases aligning to TRBD1. Trimming cost V 3 bases and J 5 bases; bases outside gene matches: 6. Germline V gene sequence: CDR1 SQVTM, CDR2 ANQGSEA. CDR3 size: 13 residues. The CDR3 region has the DNA TGCAGCGTTGATGGGCCAGGGGGTTATGGCTACACCTTC. It specifies CSVDGPGGYGYTF.

This clone was seen more than once but under ten times. In DNA form, the CDR3 reads TGCGCCAGCAGCCTGCGGCCGGGGGCCAGCCAAGAGACCCAGTACTTC. Translated: CASSLRPGASQETQYF. V and J are TRBV5-1 and TRBJ2-5; D assignment may be TRBD1 or TRBD2 (6 bases each). Looked up from germline, CDR1 is SGHRS and CDR2 is YFSETQ. The V gene lost 4 bases and the J gene lost 1 base, with 17 bases spanning the gap. This CDR3 is 16 amino acids long.

The chain combines TRBV29-1 with TRBJ2-5, with TRBD1 as a possible D gene (6 bases). V lost 3 bases to trimming and J lost 1 base, with 9 bases between them. Germline V gene data show CDR1 as SQVTM and CDR2 as ANQGSEA. The CDR3 runs to 13 residues. The CDR3 spells CSVDDRFQETQYF. DNA of the CDR3: TGCAGCGTTGATGACAGGTTCCAAGAGACCCAGTACTTC.

V and J are TRBV30 and TRBJ1-4, with TRBD1 as a possible D gene (5 bases). V was shortened by 6 bases and J by 8 bases, with 13 bases between the two germline ends. Germline-derived CDR1 and CDR2 are GTSNPN and SVGIG (reference sequence). The CDR3 has 12 residues. Here the CDR3 reads CACQGAGEKLFF. DNA of the CDR3: TGTGCCTGTCAGGGTGCGGGAGAAAAACTGTTTTTT.

In its sample, this clone was seen once. The chain is built from TRBV30 and TRBJ1-1; D gene uncertain. CDR3 length: 13 residues. In germline, CDR1 is GTSNPN, CDR2 SVGIG (reference sequence). The V gene lost 2 bases and the J gene lost 1 base, with 8 bases spanning the gap. The chain's CDR3 is CAWSSARNTEAFF. DNA for the CDR3: TGTGCCTGGAGTTCGGCCAGGAACACTGAAGCTTTCTTT.

This clone occurred a few times. V and J are TRBV19 and TRBJ2-4; D gene ambiguous. Germline-derived CDR1 and CDR2 are LNHDA and SQIVND (reference sequence). The ends were cut back, 5 bases at V and 3 bases at J, with 20 bases in the middle. The CDR3 consists of 17 residues. CDR3 in amino acids: CASSPKLIQLGKNIQYF. The CDR3 region has the DNA TGTGCCAGTAGTCCAAAACTAATACAACTGGGCAAAAACATTCAGTACTTC.

The chain has TRBV30 and TRBJ1-2, with D perhaps TRBD1 (5 bases). V shed 2 bases and J shed 8 bases, with 15 bases lying between them. This CDR3 is built from 13 residues. Germline V gives CDR1 GTSNPN, CDR2 SVGIG (reference sequence). The CDR3 bases are TGTGCCTGGAGTCCCTCCGCAGGGATCGGCTACACCTTC. Amino acids: CAWSPSAGIGYTF.

V and J are TRBV29-1 and TRBJ2-3; TRBD1 might be the D (5 bases). The CDR3 loop spans 15 amino acids. V was shortened by 3 bases and J by 0 bases, with 13 bases between the two germline ends. CDR1 SQVTM and CDR2 ANQGSEA come from the germline V gene. The DNA for the CDR3 is TGCAGCGTTGACGATGGGGCGGACAGCACAGATACGCAGTATTTT. Its translation: CSVDDGADSTDTQYF.

A few counts support this clone. The V and J genes are TRBV7-2 and TRBJ2-5, with D perhaps TRBD1 (6 bases). From germline, CDR1 is SGHTA and CDR2 FQGNSA. The CDR3 is 13 residues long. The V end was cut by 2 bases, the J end by 5 bases, with 9 bases between. CDR3: CASSLRGTETQYF. Written as DNA, the CDR3 is TGTGCCAGCAGCTTAAGGGGGACGGAGACCCAGTACTTC.

The chain has TRBV4-2 and TRBJ2-3; 10 bases map to TRBD2. The CDR3 totals 17 residues. The J segment lost 3 bases and the V segment lost 1 base, leaving 7 bases of the junction unmatched. Germline V CDR1 and CDR2: LGHNA, YNFKEQ. CDR3 nucleotide sequence: TGTGCCAGCAGCCAAGGATCTCCACTAGCGGGGACAGATACGCAGTATTTT. Translating it yields CASSQGSPLAGTDTQYF.

The chain couples TRBV2 to TRBJ2-1; 8 positions agree with TRBD2. CDR1 and CDR2 from the germline V gene are SNHLY and FYNNEI. J gave up 6 bases and V 4 bases, and 8 bases lay outside the gene matches. This CDR3 has 15 residues. The CDR3 sequence: CASSAISGSPNEQFF. In DNA form, the CDR3 reads TGTGCCAGCAGTGCTATCAGCGGGAGCCCCAATGAGCAGTTCTTC.

The chain is built from TRBV2 and TRBJ1-2; D might be TRBD1 (6 bases). Trimming shortened V by 7 bases and J by 5 bases, and 14 bases separated the two germline ends. The germline CDR1 and CDR2 sequences are SNHLY and FYNNEI. The CDR3 is made up of 13 amino acids. The CDR3 region is CASKQATGYGYTF. The CDR3 nucleotides are TGTGCCAGCAAACAGGCCACAGGGTATGGCTACACCTTC. Complete variable domain (other parts from reference TRBV2 and TRBJ1-2): EPEVTQTPSHQVTQMGQEVILRCVPISNHLYFYWYRQILGQKVEFLVSFYNNEISEKSEIFDDQFSVERPDGSNFTLKIRSTKLEDSAMYFCASKQATGYGYTFGSGTRLTVV.

This clone was observed a few times. V is TRBV27 and J is TRBJ2-2; 9 nucleotides align to TRBD2. The length of the CDR3 is 16 residues. In germline, CDR1 is MNHEY, CDR2 SMNVEV (reference sequence). Trimming took 3 bases from V and 8 from J; bases not matched to a gene: 10. CDR3 loop: CASSLWAGGPEGELFF. CDR3 in DNA: TGTGCCAGCAGTTTGTGGGCGGGAGGGCCAGAAGGGGAGCTGTTTTTT.